The next 20 T cell receptor beta chains were all read from a single sample in a study of shared clonotypes between healthy human individuals. Here immunoSEQ multiplex PCR was the method, and the copy in TCRdb shows in-frame clones only, minus some. The data hold about 660,000 clones, with approximately 74% observed a single time. The specimen was memory CD4+ T cells sorted from blood. The subset is: CD45RA-negative fraction. The receptor set was obtained from a woman in her twenties or thirties in good health.

The CDR3 nucleotides are TGTGCCTGGACTTTCTGGAACACTGAAGCTTTCTTT. Residues: CAWTFWNTEAFF. The rearrangement uses TRBV30 and TRBJ1-1, with no clear D. CDR3 length: 12 residues. Germline assignment: CDR1 GTSNPN and CDR2 SVGIG (reference sequence). Deletions cut 4 bases from V and 1 base from J, with 7 bases between.

The CDR3 here is CASSSSVGLAGGPRETQYF. In DNA, the CDR3 is TGTGCCAGCAGTTCTTCAGTGGGACTAGCGGGAGGGCCACGAGAGACCCAGTACTTC. This sequence joins TRBV11-2 and TRBJ2-5; TRBD2 matches 16 bases. The germline V gene has CDR1 SGHAT and CDR2 FQNNGV. V dropped 6 bases and J dropped 4; count of bases not matched to a gene: 14. The CDR3 is 19 amino acids. Based on the CDR3 plus reference TRBV11-2 and TRBJ2-5, the full variable domain is EAGVAQSPRYKIIEKRQSVAFWCNPISGHATLYWYQQILGQGPKLLIQFQNNGVVDDSQLPKDRFSAERLKGVDSTLKIQPAKLEDSAVYLCASSSSVGLAGGPRETQYFGPGTRLLVL.

This clone counts as medium-sized. The DNA of the CDR3 is TGTGCCTGGAAGAATCAAATGAACACTGAAGCTTTCTTT. Its translation: CAWKNQMNTEAFF. This chain links TRBV30 with TRBJ1-1; D is uncertain. CDR1 and CDR2 from the germline V gene are GTSNPN and SVGIG (reference sequence). Trimming took 4 bases from V and 0 from J, leaving 9 bases between them. This CDR3 has 13 amino acids.

The genes are TRBV15 and TRBJ1-1, with 7 nucleotides matching TRBD1. Germline V gene data show CDR1 as LNHNV and CDR2 as YYDKDF (reference sequence). V shed 5 bases, J shed 4 bases, and the junction held 7 bases outside the gene matches. The CDR3 is 14 amino acids. CDR3 nucleotides: TGTGCCACCAGCGTAGGGGGCGGGATCACTGAAGCTTTCTTT. It translates to CATSVGGGITEAFF.

The chain carries TRBV15 and TRBJ1-1; unclear D gene. This CDR3 comprises 13 residues. The V gene's germline CDR1 is LNHNV and CDR2 YYDKDF (reference sequence). V lost 1 base, J lost 4 bases, and 7 bases lay in between. Here the CDR3 reads CATSRVRSTEAFF. CDR3 nucleotide sequence: TGTGCCACCAGCAGAGTGCGTAGCACTGAAGCTTTCTTT.

DNA of the CDR3: TGTGCCAGCAGTCATGGGAGTTCTCCATATAGCAATCAGCCCCAGCATTTT. Protein product: CASSHGSSPYSNQPQHF. The V gene is TRBV28, the J gene TRBJ1-5; D unresolved. V was trimmed by 5 bases and J by 0 bases, leaving 17 bases between them. Germline lookup yields CDR1 MDHEN and CDR2 SYDVKM. The CDR3 length is 17 residues.

The chain employs TRBV19 and TRBJ2-7; D gene ambiguous. Germline V lookup: CDR1 LNHDA, CDR2 SQIVND (reference sequence). CDR3 length equals 14 residues. Trimming pared 3 bases from V and 4 bases from J, leaving 13 bases between. The CDR3: CASSIQDGRYEQYF. The CDR3 DNA reads TGTGCCAGTAGTATTCAGGACGGAAGATACGAGCAGTACTTC.

The count of this clone is one. The V gene is TRBV28, the J gene TRBJ1-5, with D possibly matching TRBD1 (6 bases). Germline lookup yields CDR1 MDHEN and CDR2 SYDVKM. The germline V and J ends were trimmed by 2 bases and 4 bases, with 15 bases remaining between them. This CDR3 is 16 amino acids long. The CDR3 sequence is CASSLNTGIINQPQHF. The CDR3 region has the DNA TGTGCCAGCAGTTTAAACACAGGGATAATAAATCAGCCCCAGCATTTT.

V and J are TRBV6-1 and TRBJ2-1, with 12 bases matching TRBD2. V was clipped by 2 bases and J by 6 bases; unmatched bases: 2. This CDR3 is built from 15 residues. The germline CDR1 and CDR2 sequences are MNHNS and SASEGT. The CDR3 region is CASSERTSGTNEQFF. The CDR3 bases are TGTGCCAGCAGTGAACGGACTAGCGGGACCAATGAGCAGTTCTTC.

The genes are TRBV5-4 and TRBJ2-7, with 11 bases lining up with TRBD2. This CDR3 is 14 amino acids long. The J segment lost 6 bases and the V segment lost 1 base, leaving 3 bases of the junction unmatched. CDR1 SGHNT and CDR2 YYREEE come from the germline V gene (reference sequence). The CDR3 DNA reads as TGTGCCAGCAGCTTGACTAGCGGGAGTCTCGAGCAGTACTTC. Its protein is CASSLTSGSLEQYF.

This clone was detected only a few times. The chain recombines TRBV6-5 with TRBJ2-7; TRBD2 might be the D (5 bases). V shed 2 bases and J shed 3 bases, with 11 bases lying between them. This CDR3 is built from 14 residues. CDR1 and CDR2 (germline): MNHEY, SVGAGI. DNA for the CDR3: TGTGCCAGCAGTTACGGCCTAGCCAACTACGAGCAGTACTTC. It specifies CASSYGLANYEQYF.

This clone was counted between two and nine times. The chain uses TRBV6-5 and TRBJ2-1, with 7 bases identical to TRBD1. The V segment lost 2 bases and the J segment 3 bases; nucleotides outside the gene matches: 1. The CDR3 length is 14 residues. Germline CDR1 is MNHEY and CDR2 is SVGAGI. The CDR3 DNA is TGTGCCAGCAGTTACGACAGGGACTACAATGAGCAGTTCTTC. Protein product: CASSYDRDYNEQFF.

This chain connects TRBV10-3 to TRBJ1-2; TRBD1 matches at 7 bases. The germline gives CDR1 ENHRY, CDR2 SYGVKD. The J segment lost 8 bases and the V segment lost 2 bases, leaving 8 bases of the junction unmatched. This CDR3 is 14 amino acids long. The CDR3 loop reads CAISEREGARGYTF. The DNA for the CDR3 is TGTGCCATCAGTGAGAGGGAGGGGGCGCGAGGCTACACCTTC.

The chain joins TRBV9 to TRBJ1-1; D call uncertain. Trimming took 0 bases from V and 4 from J, leaving 7 bases between them. This CDR3 has 13 amino acids. The germline V gene has CDR1 SGDLS and CDR2 YYNGEE. In DNA, the CDR3 is TGTGCCAGCAGCGTAGGCACGTTCACTGAAGCTTTCTTT. Its protein is CASSVGTFTEAFF.

This clone was seen only a few times. J is TRBJ2-7 and V is TRBV5-8, with a possible D match to TRBD2 (6 bases). CDR3 length: 15 residues. Per the germline V gene, CDR1 is SGHTS and CDR2 is YDEGEE. Trimming took 4 bases from V and 0 from J, leaving 14 bases between them. CDR3 residues: CASSAREKSSYEQYF. Here the CDR3 DNA reads TGTGCCAGCAGCGCACGGGAGAAGAGCTCCTACGAGCAGTACTTC.

The chain has TRBV5-1 and TRBJ2-7; 8 nucleotides match TRBD1. The V gene's germline CDR1 is SGHRS and CDR2 YFSETQ. The V gene end was trimmed by 4 bases and the J gene end by 4 bases; junction bases not matched to a gene: 10. The CDR3 runs 15 residues. Here the CDR3 DNA reads TGCGCCAGCAGCCGAGGACAGGGCCCAGGGTACGAGCAGTACTTC. This codes for CASSRGQGPGYEQYF.

The rearrangement links TRBV5-1 to TRBJ2-7; D may be TRBD1 or TRBD2 (5 bases each). V gave up 0 bases and J gave up 5 bases, with 15 bases separating them. The germline V gene has CDR1 SGHRS and CDR2 YFSETQ. This CDR3 is built from 15 residues. CDR3 nucleotides: TGCGCCAGCAGCTTGGCCTGGGACGCGGAGAACGAGCAGTACTTC. Amino acids: CASSLAWDAENEQYF.

The chain is built from TRBV5-1 and TRBJ1-2, with TRBD1 matching 11 bases. V lost 4 bases and J lost 8; bases outside the gene matches: 13. Germline lookup yields CDR1 SGHRS and CDR2 YFSETQ. The CDR3 is made up of 16 amino acids. The CDR3 region has the DNA TGCGCCAGCAGCCAGCGGACCGGACAGGGGGCGATCGGCTACACCTTC. It translates to CASSQRTGQGAIGYTF.

The chain is built from TRBV19 and TRBJ1-2; 7 bases fit TRBD1. J gave up 3 bases and V 8 bases, and 6 bases lay outside the gene matches. CDR1 and CDR2 (germline): LNHDA, SQIVND (reference sequence). The CDR3 covers 13 residues. This chain's CDR3 is CASQGQQDYGYTF. DNA for the CDR3: TGTGCCAGTCAGGGACAGCAGGACTATGGCTACACCTTC. The full variable domain, in which reference TRBV19 and TRBJ1-2 provide the parts outside the CDR3, is DGGITQSPKYLFRKEGQNVTLSCEQNLNHDAMYWYRQDPGQGLRLIYYSQIVNDFQKGDIAEGYSVSREKKESFPLTVTSAQKNPTAFYLCASQGQQDYGYTFGSGTRLTVV.

This rearrangement joins TRBV5-4 to TRBJ2-1, with 7 positions matching TRBD1. Per the germline V gene, CDR1 is SGHNT and CDR2 is YYREEE (reference sequence). J was trimmed by 6 bases and V by 4 bases; bases with no gene match: 7. The CDR3 sequence is 14 residues long. The CDR3 DNA sequence: TGTGCCAGCAGCCTGCTCCAGGGGGTCAATGAGCAGTTCTTC. Its translation is CASSLLQGVNEQFF.